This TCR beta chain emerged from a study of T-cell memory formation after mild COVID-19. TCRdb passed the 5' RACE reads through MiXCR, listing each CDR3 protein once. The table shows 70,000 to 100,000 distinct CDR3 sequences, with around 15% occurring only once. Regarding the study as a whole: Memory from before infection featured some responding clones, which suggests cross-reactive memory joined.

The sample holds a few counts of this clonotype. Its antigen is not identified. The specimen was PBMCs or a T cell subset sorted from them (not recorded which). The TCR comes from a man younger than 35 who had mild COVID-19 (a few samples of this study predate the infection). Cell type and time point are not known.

As DNA, the CDR3 is TGTGCCAGCAGTTACTCGACGGGGCAGCCCGTGAGCTCCTACGAGCAGTACTTC. The encoded protein is CASSYSTGQPVSSYEQYF. This chain uses TRBV6-2 or TRBV6-3 with TRBJ2-7; D is possibly TRBD1 or TRBD2 (5 bases each). Deletions cut 0 bases from V and 0 bases from J, with 18 bases between. The CDR3 is 18 residues long. Germline-derived CDR1 and CDR2 are MNHEY and SVGEGT.